These 28 T cell receptor beta chains came from one sample sequenced in a study of identical twins. TCRdb called the 5' RACE reads again in MiXCR, with one record for every CDR3 protein. In the table there are hundreds of thousands of distinct CDR3 sequences, 5.5% to 6.5% of which are singletons. Sequenced material: naive T cells sorted from blood. These receptors were obtained from a man aged 18 to 29 in good health.

This clonotype was recorded many times. The chain employs TRBV20-1 and TRBJ1-1; D uncertain. The CDR3 has 13 amino acids. Trimming shortened V by 1 base and J by 4 bases, and 10 bases separated the two germline ends. Looked up from germline, CDR1 is DFQATT and CDR2 is SNEGSKA (reference sequence). The CDR3 is CSARVGERTEAFF. The CDR3, as DNA: TGCAGTGCTAGAGTCGGGGAGCGCACTGAAGCTTTCTTT.

V gene TRBV7-9 combines with J gene TRBJ2-5; the match to TRBD2 covers 11 bases. The CDR3 is 16 residues long. V trimming: 4 bases; J trimming: 3 bases; junction bases outside the gene matches: 7. CDR1 is SEHNR and CDR2 is FQNEAQ in the germline V gene (reference sequence). The DNA of the CDR3 is TGTGCCAGCAGCTCACCGGGACTAGCGGCGGAAGAGACCCAGTACTTC. It codes for CASSSPGLAAEETQYF. Full variable domain (remainder filled in from reference TRBV7-9 and TRBJ2-5): DTGVSQNPRHKITKRGQNVTFRCDPISEHNRLYWYRQTLGQGPEFLTYFQNEAQLEKSRLLSDRFSAERPKGSFSTLEIQRTEQGDSAMYLCASSSPGLAAEETQYFGPGTRLLVL.

CDR3: CASSLLAGPPYNEQFF. As DNA, the CDR3 is TGTGCCAGCAGCCTCCTAGCGGGACCCCCCTACAATGAGCAGTTCTTC. This chain links TRBV3-1 with TRBJ2-1, with 9 bases lining up with TRBD2. V lost 4 bases and J lost 2; bases outside the gene matches: 6. This CDR3 contains 16 residues. CDR1 is LGHDT and CDR2 is YNNKEL in the germline V gene (reference sequence).

This clonotype was detected many times. The rearrangement uses TRBV10-3 and TRBJ2-3, with D possibly being TRBD2 (6 bases). V lost 2 bases and J 3 bases, leaving 9 bases between the germline ends. CDR1 and CDR2 (germline): ENHRY, SYGVKD. The CDR3 is 14 residues long. CDR3 sequence reads: CAISEPGETDTQYF. DNA of the CDR3: TGTGCCATCAGTGAGCCGGGAGAAACAGATACGCAGTATTTT.

This clonotype was found many times. The V and J genes are TRBV5-1 and TRBJ2-2; 9 bases align to TRBD1. The CDR3 has 14 residues. Trimming at V came to 4 bases and at J to 5 bases, leaving 3 bases not matched to a gene. Germline loops: CDR1 SGHRS, CDR2 YFSETQ. The CDR3: CASSIGTGTGELFF. CDR3 nucleotide sequence: TGCGCCAGCAGCATCGGGACAGGGACCGGGGAGCTGTTTTTT.

The chain uses TRBV27 and TRBJ1-1; perhaps TRBD1 as D (5 bases). Trimming removed 0 bases from V and 1 base from J, with 15 bases in between. The CDR3 is 17 amino acids. Germline V gene data show CDR1 as MNHEY and CDR2 as SMNVEV (reference sequence). This chain's CDR3 is CASSLSQTRQPNTEAFF. CDR3 nucleotides: TGTGCCAGCAGTTTATCACAGACGCGACAGCCGAACACTGAAGCTTTCTTT.

For the CDR3, the DNA is TGCAGTGCTAGAGATCGGATTTGGCGGGAGGTCTCAGATACGCAGTATTTT. Its translation is CSARDRIWREVSDTQYF. The V call is TRBV20-1, the J call TRBJ2-3; 8 bases match TRBD2. Germline V gives CDR1 DFQATT, CDR2 SNEGSKA (reference sequence). The CDR3 contains 17 residues. V gave up 0 bases and J gave up 4 bases; unmatched junction bases: 12.

J is TRBJ2-7 and V is TRBV28, with TRBD2 identical over 9 bases. The CDR3 length is 14 residues. Germline CDR1 and CDR2: MDHEN and SYDVKM. J was trimmed by 3 bases and V by 6 bases; bases with no gene match: 6. The CDR3, as DNA: TGTGCCAGCAGGGGAGCGGGAGGTTTCTACGAGCAGTACTTC. It encodes CASRGAGGFYEQYF.

This clonotype was counted ten times or more. This sequence joins TRBV6-5 and TRBJ1-5, with 10 bases matching TRBD1. CDR3 length: 16 amino acids. Germline values: CDR1 MNHEY, CDR2 SVGAGI. Trimming cost V 5 bases and J 5 bases; bases outside gene matches: 9. The CDR3 bases are TGTGCCAGCAGTCACCACCCGGGACAGGGGTATCAGCCCCAGCATTTT. It translates to CASSHHPGQGYQPQHF.

The rearrangement joins TRBV3-1 to TRBJ1-1, with D possibly being TRBD1 (5 bases). Germline CDR1 reads LGHDT; CDR2 reads YNNKEL (reference sequence). The ends were cut back, 0 bases at V and 4 bases at J, with 12 bases in the middle. CDR3 length: 15 amino acids. CDR3 in DNA: TGTGCCAGCAGCCAAGAAGCAGGGATGGGCACTGAAGCTTTCTTT. Protein: CASSQEAGMGTEAFF.

This rearrangement joins TRBV9 to TRBJ2-5; perhaps TRBD1 as D (5 bases). Trimming cost V 6 bases and J 2 bases, with 17 bases left between them. This CDR3 is built from 15 residues. Per germline, CDR1 SGDLS and CDR2 YYNGEE. CDR3 bases: TGTGCCAGCACCTCGTCTAGACAGCCGCAAGAGACCCAGTACTTC. Translated: CASTSSRQPQETQYF. Full variable domain (missing parts from reference TRBV9 and TRBJ2-5): DSGVTQTPKHLITATGQRVTLRCSPRSGDLSVYWYQQSLDQGLQFLIQYYNGEERAKGNILERFSAQQFPDLHSELNLSSLELGDSALYFCASTSSRQPQETQYFGPGTRLLVL.

This clonotype was seen a handful of times. The V call is TRBV11-2, the J call TRBJ2-5; unclear D gene. This CDR3 region has 15 residues. The germline gives CDR1 SGHAT, CDR2 FQNNGV. Trimming pared 0 bases from V and 4 bases from J, leaving 12 bases between. The CDR3 DNA reads as TGTGCCAGCAGCTTAGAGGCCGGATCCCCAGAGACCCAGTACTTC. It is translated as CASSLEAGSPETQYF.

The rearrangement uses TRBV6-1 and TRBJ2-3, with D tentatively TRBD1 (9 bases). The germline CDR1 and CDR2 sequences are MNHNS and SASEGT. V lost 8 bases, J lost 6 bases, and 33 bases lay in between. The CDR3 extends over 19 amino acids. CDR3 amino acids: CASYRDRAMVGRAYDTQYF. CDR3 in DNA: TGTGCCAGCTACCGGGACAGGGCGATGGTCGGGAGGGCCTATGATACGCAGTATTTT.

As concerns this clonotype: Given a much more abundant clone one base away, this may be a read error. The chain recombines TRBV10-3 with TRBJ2-3; 7 bases align to TRBD1. The CDR3 consists of 15 residues. V gave up 9 bases and J gave up 5 bases; unmatched junction bases: 14. Germline lookup yields CDR1 ENHRY and CDR2 SYGVKD. The CDR3 DNA reads as TGTGCCATTAGCCCGGGACAGCATATCATAGATACGCAGTATTTT. It yields the protein CAISPGQHIIDTQYF.

This clonotype was picked up many times. CDR3 bases: TGTGCCAGCACCCCTGTGGGAAACACCGGGGAGCTGTTTTTT. This codes for CASTPVGNTGELFF. V gene TRBV12-3 or TRBV12-4 combines with J gene TRBJ2-2; no clear D. CDR3 length: 14 amino acids. Trimming took 7 bases from V and 2 from J, leaving 11 bases between them.

This clonotype was recorded at least ten times. V usage is TRBV7-8 and J usage is TRBJ2-7; TRBD1 matches 8 bases. Germline V gene lookup returns CDR1 SGHVS and CDR2 FQNEAQ. Germline trimming cut 5 bases from V and 4 bases from J; bases unmatched to any gene: 7. This CDR3 has 14 residues. CDR3 amino acids: CASSRQGTVYEQYF. The CDR3 bases are TGTGCCAGCAGCCGACAGGGGACGGTGTACGAGCAGTACTTC.

J is TRBJ2-5 and V is TRBV28; TRBD2 is a possible D gene (6 bases). In germline, CDR1 is MDHEN, CDR2 SYDVKM. The V end lost 1 base, the J end lost 4 bases, and 10 bases lay between the germline ends. The CDR3 extends over 14 amino acids. This CDR3 reads CASSLFDGGETQYF. The CDR3 DNA reads as TGTGCCAGCAGTTTATTTGACGGGGGAGAGACCCAGTACTTC. The full variable domain, its missing parts supplied by reference TRBV28 and TRBJ2-5, is DVKVTQSSRYLVKRTGEKVFLECVQDMDHENMFWYRQDPGLGLRLIYFSYDVKMKEKGDIPEGYSVSREKKERFSLILESASTNQTSMYLCASSLFDGGETQYFGPGTRLLVL.

The chain links TRBV28 to TRBJ2-5; 14 nucleotides match TRBD2. The CDR3 is made up of 17 amino acids. The V gene end was trimmed by 5 bases and the J gene end by 5 bases; junction bases not matched to a gene: 10. Per germline, CDR1 MDHEN and CDR2 SYDVKM. The CDR3 loop reads CASSAPLGLAGGETQYF. CDR3 sequence (DNA): TGTGCCAGCAGTGCCCCCCTTGGACTAGCGGGAGGTGAGACCCAGTACTTC.

This clonotype was counted between two and nine times. The chain is built from TRBV7-8 and TRBJ2-2; TRBD1 is a possible D gene (5 bases). The CDR3 totals 16 residues. Deletions cut 3 bases from V and 1 base from J, with 12 bases between. Germline values: CDR1 SGHVS, CDR2 FQNEAQ. CDR3 protein: CASSFLRGRNTGELFF. The CDR3 bases are TGTGCCAGCAGCTTTCTAAGGGGAAGGAACACCGGGGAGCTGTTTTTT.

Worth noting for this clonotype: Just one base apart from a much larger clone, this may be a read error. The rearrangement joins TRBV29-1 to TRBJ2-7; D remains unclear. The length of the CDR3 is 14 residues. Germline CDR1 and CDR2: SQVTM and ANQGSEA. The ends were cut back, 8 bases at V and 0 bases at J, with 17 bases in the middle. CDR3: CSPDGYGLSYEQYF. The CDR3 DNA is TGCAGCCCCGACGGGTACGGTCTCTCCTACGAGCAGTACTTC.

The rearrangement joins TRBV12-3 or TRBV12-4 to TRBJ2-6, with D perhaps matching TRBD1 or TRBD2 (6 bases each). The CDR3 is made up of 14 amino acids. Trimming left V 10 bases short and J 2 bases short, with 12 bases between. The CDR3 DNA reads TGTGCCATACGGGGGCAGACTGGGGCCAACGTCCTGACTTTC. Translating gives CAIRGQTGANVLTF.

V usage is TRBV29-1 and J usage is TRBJ1-4; D is uncertain. Germline V gene data show CDR1 as SQVTM and CDR2 as ANQGSEA. The CDR3 contains 13 residues. V was clipped by 7 bases and J by 8 bases, with 17 bases between them. CDR3 sequence: CSASTGNREKLFF. CDR3 nucleotides: TGCAGCGCCTCGACGGGAAACCGCGAAAAACTGTTTTTT.

The chain joins TRBV5-6 to TRBJ1-5, with TRBD1 identical over 9 bases. CDR1 is SGHDT and CDR2 is YYEEEE in the germline V gene. V lost 4 bases and J lost 2; bases outside the gene matches: 4. The CDR3 is made up of 15 amino acids. In DNA, the CDR3 is TGTGCCAGCAGCCGCCGGACAGGGGGCAATCAGCCCCAGCATTTT. Its protein is CASSRRTGGNQPQHF.

This chain connects TRBV30 to TRBJ2-1; 12 bases are a match to TRBD2. CDR3 length equals 15 residues. Germline assignment: CDR1 GTSNPN and CDR2 SVGIG (reference sequence). V was clipped by 0 bases and J by 8 bases; unmatched bases: 5. CDR3 bases: TGTGCCTGGAGTGTAGGACTAGCGGGGATTCATGAGCAGTTCTTC. It yields the protein CAWSVGLAGIHEQFF.

In this sample, this clonotype turned up many times. The chain has TRBV6-1 and TRBJ1-5, with a weak D call TRBD1 (6 bases). From germline, CDR1 is MNHNS and CDR2 SASEGT. Between the trimmed V and J ends, which lost 6 bases and 0 bases, there was a span of 12 bases. The CDR3 extends over 15 amino acids. The CDR3 bases are TGTGCCAGCAGAAGACAGGCCTATAGCAATCAGCCCCAGCATTTT. Residues: CASRRQAYSNQPQHF.

The rearrangement uses TRBV29-1 and TRBJ2-7; 12 bases are shared with TRBD1. The V gene end was trimmed by 6 bases and the J gene end by 5 bases; junction bases not matched to a gene: 14. Per germline, CDR1 SQVTM and CDR2 ANQGSEA. This CDR3 has 16 residues. CDR3 coding DNA: TGCAGCGTCGCCACGCCGGGACAGGGGGCGCTCGACGAGCAGTACGTC. Translating it yields CSVATPGQGALDEQYV.

This clonotype was counted a few times. The chain recombines TRBV6-1 with TRBJ2-7; 14 nucleotides match TRBD2. CDR3 length: 16 residues. Trimming cost V 6 bases and J 3 bases; bases outside gene matches: 7. The germline CDR1 and CDR2 sequences are MNHNS and SASEGT. The CDR3 DNA sequence: TGTGCCAGCAGGGGGACTAGCGGGAGCCGGATCTACGAGCAGTACTTC. Translation gives CASRGTSGSRIYEQYF.

The rearrangement links TRBV20-1 to TRBJ2-2, with 7 bases lining up with TRBD2. V shed 3 bases and J 6 bases; nucleotides not matched to a gene: 4. This CDR3 has 13 residues. Germline CDR1 and CDR2: DFQATT and SNEGSKA (reference sequence). The CDR3 region has the DNA TGCAGTGCTAGGGAGGGAGGGCCCGGGGAGCTGTTTTTT. This encodes CSAREGGPGELFF.